This T cell receptor (beta chain) appears in the sequencing data of a study of blood T cell repertoires in COVID-19. Study-level background: Acute-phase and convalescent COVID-19 samples originated in the United States, Italy and Spain.

V lost 4 bases, J lost 4 bases, and 8 bases stayed unmatched. In germline, CDR1 is SGHRS, CDR2 YFSETQ. The CDR3 totals 16 residues. Using immunoSEQ multiplex PCR, the repertoire was profiled, and TCRdb retains in-frame clones only, with some absent. The sample holds 200,000 to 250,000 clones, about nine tenths seen once. This sequence joins TRBV5-1 and TRBJ1-5; 10 positions agree with TRBD1. The receptor was derived from a woman between 55 and 75 years old with acute or convalescent COVID-19. Sequenced material: peripheral blood. The CDR3 loop reads CASSPNPGQGNQPQHF. In DNA form, the CDR3 reads TGCGCCAGCAGCCCCAATCCGGGACAGGGGAATCAGCCCCAGCATTTT.